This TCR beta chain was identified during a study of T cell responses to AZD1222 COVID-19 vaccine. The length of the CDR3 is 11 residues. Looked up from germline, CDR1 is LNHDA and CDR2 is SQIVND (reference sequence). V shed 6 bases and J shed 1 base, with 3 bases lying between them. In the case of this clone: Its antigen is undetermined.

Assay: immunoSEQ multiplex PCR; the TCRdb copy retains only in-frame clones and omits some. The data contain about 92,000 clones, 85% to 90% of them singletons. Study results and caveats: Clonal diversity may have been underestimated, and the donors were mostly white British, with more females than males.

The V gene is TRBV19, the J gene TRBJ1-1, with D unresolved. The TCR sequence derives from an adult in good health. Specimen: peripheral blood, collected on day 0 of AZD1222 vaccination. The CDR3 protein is CASSQNTEAFF. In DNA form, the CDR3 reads TGTGCCAGTAGCCAGAACACTGAAGCTTTCTTT.